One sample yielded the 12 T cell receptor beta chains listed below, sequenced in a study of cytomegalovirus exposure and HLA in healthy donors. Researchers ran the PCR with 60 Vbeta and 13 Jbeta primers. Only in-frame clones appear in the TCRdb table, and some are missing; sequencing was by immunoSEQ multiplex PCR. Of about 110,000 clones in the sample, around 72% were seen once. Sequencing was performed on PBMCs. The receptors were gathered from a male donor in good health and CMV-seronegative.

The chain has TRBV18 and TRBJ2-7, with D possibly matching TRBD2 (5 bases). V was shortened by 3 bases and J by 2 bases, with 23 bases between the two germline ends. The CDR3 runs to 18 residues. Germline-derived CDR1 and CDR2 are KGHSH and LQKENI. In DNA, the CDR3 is TGTGCCAGCTCACCCTTGGCCGGCGGTCTAGCTGATGCCTACGAGCAGTACTTC. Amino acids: CASSPLAGGLADAYEQYF.

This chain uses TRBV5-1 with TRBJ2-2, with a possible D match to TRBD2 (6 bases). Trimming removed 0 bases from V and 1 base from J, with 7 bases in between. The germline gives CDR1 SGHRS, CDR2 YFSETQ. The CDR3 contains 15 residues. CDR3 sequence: CASSLGGVNTGELFF. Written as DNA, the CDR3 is TGCGCCAGCAGCTTGGGCGGGGTGAACACCGGGGAGCTGTTTTTT.

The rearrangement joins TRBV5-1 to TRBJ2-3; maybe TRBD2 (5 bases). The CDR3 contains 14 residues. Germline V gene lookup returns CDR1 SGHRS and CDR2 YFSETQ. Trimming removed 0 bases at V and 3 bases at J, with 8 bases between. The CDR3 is CASSLGGRTDTQYF. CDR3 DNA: TGCGCCAGCAGCTTGGGAGGGAGAACAGATACGCAGTATTTT.

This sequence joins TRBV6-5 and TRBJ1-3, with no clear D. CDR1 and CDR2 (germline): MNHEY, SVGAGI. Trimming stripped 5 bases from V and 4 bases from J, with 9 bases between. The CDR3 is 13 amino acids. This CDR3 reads CASSLGRGNTIYF. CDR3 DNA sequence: TGTGCCAGCAGTCTGGGCAGGGGAAACACCATATATTTT.

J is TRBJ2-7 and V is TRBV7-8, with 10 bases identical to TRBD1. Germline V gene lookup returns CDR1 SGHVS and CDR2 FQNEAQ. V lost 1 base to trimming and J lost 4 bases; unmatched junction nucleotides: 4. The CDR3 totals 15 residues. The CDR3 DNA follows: TGTGCCAGCAGCTTAGGCGGACAGGGGGTGTACGAGCAGTACTTC. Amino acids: CASSLGGQGVYEQYF.

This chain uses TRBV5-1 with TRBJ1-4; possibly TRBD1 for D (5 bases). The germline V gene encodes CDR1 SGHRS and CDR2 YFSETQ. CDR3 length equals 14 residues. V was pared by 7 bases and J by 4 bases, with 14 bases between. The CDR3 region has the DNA TGCGCCAGCTCCGCCCAGGGTTATAATGAAAAACTGTTTTTT. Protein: CASSAQGYNEKLFF. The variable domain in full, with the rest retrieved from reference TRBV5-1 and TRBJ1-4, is KAGVTQTPRYLIKTRGQQVTLSCSPISGHRSVSWYQQTPGQGLQFLFEYFSETQRNKGNFPGRFSGRQFSNSRSEMNVSTLELGDSALYLCASSAQGYNEKLFFGSGTQLSVL.

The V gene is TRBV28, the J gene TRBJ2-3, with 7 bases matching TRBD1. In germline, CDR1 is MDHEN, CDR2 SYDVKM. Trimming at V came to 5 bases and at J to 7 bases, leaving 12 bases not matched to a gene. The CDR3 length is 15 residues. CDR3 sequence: CASSLNNRGVYTQYF. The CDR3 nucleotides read TGTGCCAGCAGTCTCAATAACAGGGGAGTATATACGCAGTATTTT. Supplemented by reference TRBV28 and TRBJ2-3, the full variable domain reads DVKVTQSSRYLVKRTGEKVFLECVQDMDHENMFWYRQDPGLGLRLIYFSYDVKMKEKGDIPEGYSVSREKKERFSLILESASTNQTSMYLCASSLNNRGVYTQYFGPGTRLTVL.

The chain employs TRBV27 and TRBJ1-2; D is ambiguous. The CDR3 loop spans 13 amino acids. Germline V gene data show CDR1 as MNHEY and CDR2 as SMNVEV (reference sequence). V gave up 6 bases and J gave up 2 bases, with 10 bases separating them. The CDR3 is CASSLTSNYGYTF. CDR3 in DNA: TGTGCCAGCAGCTTGACATCAAACTATGGCTACACCTTC.

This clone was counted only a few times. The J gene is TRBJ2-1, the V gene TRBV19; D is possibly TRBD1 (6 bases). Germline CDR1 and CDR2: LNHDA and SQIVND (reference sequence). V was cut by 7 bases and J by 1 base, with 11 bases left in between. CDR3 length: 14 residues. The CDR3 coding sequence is TGTGCCAGTAACAGGGTCGGGTCCTACAATGAGCAGTTCTTC. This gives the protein CASNRVGSYNEQFF.

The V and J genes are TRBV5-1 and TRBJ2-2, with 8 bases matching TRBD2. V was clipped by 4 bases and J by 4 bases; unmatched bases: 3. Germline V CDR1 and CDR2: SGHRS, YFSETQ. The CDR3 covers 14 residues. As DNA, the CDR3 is TGCGCCAGCAGCCCGGGAGGGAGCACCGGGGAGCTGTTTTTT. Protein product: CASSPGGSTGELFF.

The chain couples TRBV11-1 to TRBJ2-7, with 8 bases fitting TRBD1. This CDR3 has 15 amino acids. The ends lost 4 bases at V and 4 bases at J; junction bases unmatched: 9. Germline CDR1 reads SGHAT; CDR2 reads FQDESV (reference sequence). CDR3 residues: CASSWSTGTGYEQYF. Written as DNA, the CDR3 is TGTGCCAGCAGCTGGTCTACCGGGACAGGATACGAGCAGTACTTC.

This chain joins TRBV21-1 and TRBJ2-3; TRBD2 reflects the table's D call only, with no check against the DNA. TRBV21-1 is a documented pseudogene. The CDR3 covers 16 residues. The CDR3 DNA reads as TGTGCCAGCAGCGTAAGGACTCGCGGGGGCCCAGATACGCAGTATTTT. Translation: CASSVRTRGGPDTQYF.